Below, 23 T cell receptor beta chains from the same sample are listed, as sequenced in a study of blood T cell repertoires in COVID-19 (dated by TCRdb to 2019 to 2021). The library relied on the immunoSEQ multiplex PCR assay. The immuneACCESS repertoire file appears here via TCRdb, limited to in-frame rearrangements. These files lack a portion of the clones; in checked studies, under half of the deficit traces to unresolved V genes, and the cause of the others is not known. This sample comprises some 250,000 clones, about 80% of them detected only once. The ten largest account for about 3% of the sample. The sequencing sample was made of peripheral blood. These receptors originate from a woman at least 80 years old with acute or convalescent COVID-19.

V and J are TRBV7-9 and TRBJ2-5; 8 positions match TRBD2. This CDR3 is built from 15 residues. After removal of 4 bases from V and 0 bases from J, the junction contained 4 bases not matched to a gene. Germline V lookup: CDR1 SEHNR, CDR2 FQNEAQ (reference sequence). The CDR3 DNA follows: TGTGCCAGCAGCTATAGACTAGCGAACCAAGAGACCCAGTACTTC. Protein sequence: CASSYRLANQETQYF.

The genes are TRBV6-5 and TRBJ1-5, with 7 positions matching TRBD1. CDR1 is MNHEY and CDR2 is SVGAGI in the germline V gene. V lost 0 bases to trimming and J lost 2 bases; unmatched junction nucleotides: 1. The CDR3 is made up of 15 amino acids. DNA of the CDR3: TGTGCCAGCAGTTACTCGCAGGGGGGCAATCAGCCCCAGCATTTT. It is translated as CASSYSQGGNQPQHF.

V is TRBV11-2 and J is TRBJ2-4, with a tentative D call TRBD2 (6 bases). The CDR3 has 17 amino acids. Per germline, CDR1 SGHAT and CDR2 FQNNGV. Between the trimmed V and J ends, which lost 0 bases and 6 bases, there was a span of 18 bases. CDR3 sequence reads: CASSLEGGGETRNIQYF. CDR3 sequence (DNA): TGTGCCAGCAGCTTAGAAGGAGGCGGGGAAACAAGAAACATTCAGTACTTC.

The chain carries TRBV5-1 and TRBJ2-7, with a weak D call TRBD2 (6 bases). Deletions cut 5 bases from V and 7 bases from J, with 16 bases between. The CDR3 has 13 amino acids. Germline CDR1 and CDR2: SGHRS and YFSETQ. This CDR3 reads CASSPDNAGEQYF. Here the CDR3 DNA reads TGCGCCAGCAGTCCGGACAATGCGGGGGAGCAGTACTTC.

This clone was picked up one time. This chain connects TRBV4-1 to TRBJ1-2, with TRBD1 matching 8 bases. CDR1 and CDR2 from the germline V gene are MGHRA and YSYEKL. V shed 4 bases and J 4 bases; nucleotides not matched to a gene: 23. The CDR3 sequence is 20 residues long. In DNA, the CDR3 is TGCGCCAGCAGCCCAGCCTGGACAGGGAGCCGCCTGGGTCCGGTCTATGGCTACACCTTC. Translation: CASSPAWTGSRLGPVYGYTF.

This chain connects TRBV5-1 to TRBJ2-2; no clear D. The ends were cut back, 3 bases at V and 7 bases at J, with 13 bases in the middle. The CDR3 length is 14 residues. Per the germline V gene, CDR1 is SGHRS and CDR2 is YFSETQ. DNA of the CDR3: TGCGCCAGCAGCTCGGTCGGTAAAATCGGGGAGCTGTTTTTT. It codes for CASSSVGKIGELFF.

V and J are TRBV4-2 and TRBJ2-3, with 12 positions matching TRBD2. The trim removed 0 bases at V and 5 bases at J, leaving 6 bases unmatched. The length of the CDR3 is 17 residues. The V gene's germline CDR1 is LGHNA and CDR2 YNFKEQ. CDR3 protein: CASSQEGAGLAGDTQYF. The DNA for the CDR3 is TGTGCCAGCAGCCAAGAAGGGGCGGGACTAGCGGGAGATACGCAGTATTTT.

V usage is TRBV6-2 or TRBV6-3 and J usage is TRBJ1-6; D call uncertain. Trimming cost V 4 bases and J 6 bases, with 13 bases left between them. Germline V gene lookup returns CDR1 MNHEY and CDR2 SVGEGT. CDR3 length: 15 residues. The CDR3 spells CASSSAGLGNSPLHF. The DNA of the CDR3 is TGTGCCAGCAGTTCGGCGGGGTTAGGTAATTCACCCCTCCACTTT.

The rearrangement uses TRBV19 and TRBJ1-2; D ambiguous. Germline V gene sequence: CDR1 LNHDA, CDR2 SQIVND (reference sequence). The V end was cut by 5 bases, the J end by 0 bases, with 25 bases between. This CDR3 has 19 residues. This CDR3 reads CASSLQFLLMSFTNYGYTF. The CDR3 DNA is TGTGCCAGTAGTCTTCAGTTCCTTTTAATGTCTTTCACTAACTATGGCTACACCTTC.

This chain joins TRBV19 and TRBJ2-5, with TRBD2 matching over 9 bases. Looked up from germline, CDR1 is LNHDA and CDR2 is SQIVND (reference sequence). V dropped 7 bases and J dropped 1; count of bases not matched to a gene: 7. The CDR3 length is 15 residues. CDR3 protein: CASTIGGRAQETQYF. CDR3 nucleotide sequence: TGTGCCAGTACCATCGGCGGGAGGGCCCAAGAGACCCAGTACTTC.

This chain links TRBV5-1 with TRBJ2-7, with TRBD2 identical over 9 bases. The CDR3 length is 15 residues. V lost 4 bases, J lost 5 bases, and 10 bases stayed unmatched. Germline lookup yields CDR1 SGHRS and CDR2 YFSETQ. CDR3 sequence (DNA): TGCGCCAGCAGCCCTACCCCGGGACTAGCCCACGAGCAGTACTTC. Translation gives CASSPTPGLAHEQYF.

V gene TRBV6-5 combines with J gene TRBJ1-1, with D unresolved. Germline CDR1 and CDR2: MNHEY and SVGAGI. With 2 bases removed from V and 9 bases from J, the gap between germline ends came to 7 bases. CDR3 length: 11 amino acids. This chain's CDR3 is CASSYMGQAFF. The CDR3 DNA follows: TGTGCCAGCAGTTACATGGGCCAAGCTTTCTTT.

The rearrangement joins TRBV5-1 to TRBJ2-3; 8 nucleotides agree with TRBD2. CDR1 and CDR2 from the germline V gene are SGHRS and YFSETQ. J lost 1 base, V lost 3 bases, and 4 bases had no gene match. This CDR3 spans 15 amino acids. The CDR3 coding sequence is TGCGCCAGCAGCTCCGGGACTAGACGCACAGATACGCAGTATTTT. Translating it yields CASSSGTRRTDTQYF.

The chain recombines TRBV5-1 with TRBJ2-3, with a possible D match to TRBD2 (7 bases). V was pared by 1 base and J by 5 bases, with 11 bases between. The CDR3 has 14 residues. CDR1 and CDR2 (germline): SGHRS, YFSETQ. The CDR3 spells CASSLRGAGDTQYF. CDR3 sequence (DNA): TGCGCCAGCAGCTTGCGGGGGGCAGGAGATACGCAGTATTTT.

The chain has TRBV10-2 and TRBJ1-2, with D perhaps TRBD1 (5 bases). Trimming took 6 bases from V and 8 from J, leaving 25 bases between them. Germline lookup yields CDR1 WSHSY and CDR2 SAAADI. The CDR3 contains 16 residues. CDR3 region: CASSPGLTTLPRGYTF. CDR3 nucleotide sequence: TGCGCCAGCAGCCCGGGACTGACTACCCTCCCACGGGGCTACACCTTC.

This chain links TRBV4-1 with TRBJ2-1; D possibly corresponds to TRBD2 (6 bases). From germline, CDR1 is MGHRA and CDR2 YSYEKL. Trimming removed 3 bases at V and 6 bases at J, with 15 bases between. The CDR3 runs to 15 residues. The chain's CDR3 is CASSQLGLPGNEQFF. CDR3 coding DNA: TGCGCCAGCAGCCAGCTGGGACTCCCAGGCAATGAGCAGTTCTTC.

CDR3 DNA: TGTGCCAGCAGCTTGAACGCAGGGGGCCCAAGCTACACCTTC. It translates to CASSLNAGGPSYTF. This chain joins TRBV5-5 and TRBJ1-2; 8 bases map to TRBD1. The germline V gene encodes CDR1 SGHKS and CDR2 YYEKEE (reference sequence). The length of the CDR3 is 14 residues. V dropped 1 base and J dropped 9; count of bases not matched to a gene: 8. Full variable domain (rest looked up from reference TRBV5-5 and TRBJ1-2): DAGVTQSPTHLIKTRGQQVTLRCSPISGHKSVSWYQQVLGQGPQFIFQYYEKEERGRGNFPDRFSARQFPNYSSELNVNALLLGDSALYLCASSLNAGGPSYTFGSGTRLTVV.

This clone was observed a few times. The chain uses TRBV15 and TRBJ1-1; 7 nucleotides align to TRBD1. Trimming removed 1 base from V and 1 base from J; junction bases left unmatched: 6. Germline V gives CDR1 LNHNV, CDR2 YYDKDF (reference sequence). This CDR3 region has 16 residues. CDR3 sequence (DNA): TGTGCCACCAGCAGAGCCCTCGGGACAGCGAACACTGAAGCTTTCTTT. Its translation: CATSRALGTANTEAFF. The full variable domain, rest sourced from reference TRBV15 and TRBJ1-1, is DAMVIQNPRYQVTQFGKPVTLSCSQTLNHNVMYWYQQKSSQAPKLLFHYYDKDFNNEADTPDNFQSRRPNTSFCFLDIRSPGLGDTAMYLCATSRALGTANTEAFFGQGTRLTVV.

The chain has TRBV15 and TRBJ1-5; D may be TRBD1 (5 bases). The CDR3 is 15 residues long. V dropped 5 bases and J dropped 0 bases, with 11 bases sitting between them. CDR1 LNHNV and CDR2 YYDKDF come from the germline V gene (reference sequence). In DNA form, the CDR3 reads TGTGCCACCAGCGGGTATCAGGGTAGCAATCAGCCCCAGCATTTT. This translates into CATSGYQGSNQPQHF.

V and J are TRBV10-3 and TRBJ1-1, with D possibly TRBD1 on 6 matching bases. V lost 5 bases and J 11 bases, leaving 15 bases between the germline ends. The CDR3 is 12 amino acids. Germline V gene data show CDR1 as ENHRY and CDR2 as SYGVKD. The DNA of the CDR3 is TGTGCCATCAGTCATGACAGGCCTGGGGCTTTCTTT. The encoded protein is CAISHDRPGAFF.

The chain links TRBV9 to TRBJ1-5; D possibly corresponds to TRBD1 (5 bases). Germline CDR1 SGDLS, CDR2 YYNGEE. V lost 0 bases and J lost 7, with 14 bases in between. CDR3 length: 15 residues. The CDR3 DNA follows: TGTGCCAGCAGCGTAGATTACAGGCAAGGCCAGCCCCAGCATTTT. Translated, it gives CASSVDYRQGQPQHF.

V and J are TRBV13 and TRBJ2-5, with 13 bases that match TRBD2. This CDR3 region has 16 residues. V shed 5 bases, J shed 4 bases, and the junction held 7 bases outside the gene matches. The germline CDR1 and CDR2 sequences are PRHDT and FYEKMQ (reference sequence). CDR3: CASSLGTSGVGETQYF. DNA of the CDR3: TGTGCCAGCAGCCTGGGGACTAGCGGGGTAGGAGAGACCCAGTACTTC.

This clone was observed a few times. The genes are TRBV6-6 and TRBJ2-7, with D possibly matching TRBD2 (5 bases). This CDR3 contains 13 residues. CDR1 and CDR2 from the germline V gene are MNHNY and SVGAGI (reference sequence). V lost 2 bases and J lost 6, with 11 bases in between. The DNA of the CDR3 is TGTGCCAGCAGTTACGGCCTGGCGGGCGAGCAGTACTTC. Translated: CASSYGLAGEQYF.